These 15 T cell receptor beta chains were all obtained from the same sample, sequenced in a study of human T cells and chemical hapten exposure. TCRdb itself ran the RACE reads through MiXCR, one entry per CDR3 protein. The sample lists fewer than 500,000 distinct CDR3 sequences; 4% to 5.5% were seen once. Regarding time point: patch test 1, 2 weeks after DPC sensitization. Treatment reported: therapeutic diphenylcyclopropenone sensitization with weekly scalp DPC. Sequences were derived from whole blood, sampled in connection with sensitization to the hapten diphenylcyclopropenone (DPC). Receptors originate from a woman between 50 and 59 years old with alopecia areata. Some clones in this sample may be carry-over from other donors' samples.

This clonotype has a handful of counts. The chain uses TRBV18 and TRBJ1-1; D gene ambiguous. V dropped 1 base and J dropped 2 bases, with 8 bases sitting between them. CDR3 length: 14 amino acids. In germline, CDR1 is KGHSH, CDR2 LQKENI. Here the CDR3 reads CASSPRRANTEAFF. The CDR3, as DNA: TGTGCCAGCTCACCACGGCGGGCAAACACTGAAGCTTTCTTT.

This clonotype was found many times. The chain carries TRBV7-9 and TRBJ1-4, with 7 positions matching TRBD1. CDR3 length: 14 residues. From germline, CDR1 is SEHNR and CDR2 FQNEAQ (reference sequence). V lost 6 bases, J lost 5 bases, and 6 bases stayed unmatched. The CDR3 is CASRGPQGNEKLFF. Written as DNA, the CDR3 is TGTGCCAGCAGGGGCCCACAGGGGAATGAAAAACTGTTTTTT.

This clonotype was found many times. The chain carries TRBV12-3 or TRBV12-4 and TRBJ2-1; the D is unclear. Deletions cut 1 base from V and 6 bases from J, with 10 bases between. CDR3 length equals 14 residues. Here the CDR3 DNA reads TGTGCCAGCAGTTTAGTGCCAGTTCGCAATGAGCAGTTCTTC. Its translation: CASSLVPVRNEQFF.

This clonotype has at least ten counts. In DNA, the CDR3 is TGCAGCGTTGGAGGGGGCGTCGGCACTGAAGCTTTCTTT. As protein: CSVGGGVGTEAFF. The chain is built from TRBV29-1 and TRBJ1-1; TRBD1 matches at 7 bases. V lost 4 bases and J lost 4; bases outside the gene matches: 6. CDR3 size: 13 residues. Germline V gene data show CDR1 as SQVTM and CDR2 as ANQGSEA.

This clonotype has a handful of counts. The chain is built from TRBV13 and TRBJ1-3; 9 bases match TRBD1. The J segment lost 2 bases and the V segment lost 5 bases, leaving 10 bases of the junction unmatched. Germline values: CDR1 PRHDT, CDR2 FYEKMQ (reference sequence). The CDR3 spans 17 residues. CDR3 in amino acids: CASSLRTGEAPGNTIYF. Here the CDR3 DNA reads TGTGCCAGCAGCCTAAGGACAGGGGAAGCCCCTGGAAACACCATATATTTT.

This clonotype was seen at least ten times. This sequence joins TRBV9 and TRBJ1-1, with D uncertain. V lost 0 bases and J lost 1, with 10 bases in between. The CDR3 loop spans 15 amino acids. Germline CDR1 is SGDLS and CDR2 is YYNGEE. CDR3 bases: TGTGCCAGCAGCGTAGGAGGACGGTCGAACACTGAAGCTTTCTTT. It encodes CASSVGGRSNTEAFF.

The V call is TRBV6-2 or TRBV6-3, the J call TRBJ2-7; 14 nucleotides match TRBD2. V was pared by 7 bases and J by 4 bases, with 12 bases of the junction left unmatched. The CDR3 covers 17 residues. Germline V gene sequence: CDR1 MNHEY, CDR2 SVGEGT. The CDR3 DNA reads TGTGCCAGCACCCAAACCGGGACTAGCGGGAGACTATACGAGCAGTACTTC. It encodes CASTQTGTSGRLYEQYF.

This clonotype appeared many times. The V gene is TRBV9, the J gene TRBJ2-1; 8 bases agree with TRBD2. Germline V gene data show CDR1 as SGDLS and CDR2 as YYNGEE. J gave up 8 bases and V 0 bases, and 7 bases lay outside the gene matches. The CDR3 loop spans 15 amino acids. The CDR3, as DNA: TGTGCCAGCAGCGTAGAAGGGACTAGTCCCGATGAGCAGTTCTTC. Residues: CASSVEGTSPDEQFF. Combining the CDR3 with reference TRBV9 and TRBJ2-1 gives the whole variable domain DSGVTQTPKHLITATGQRVTLRCSPRSGDLSVYWYQQSLDQGLQFLIQYYNGEERAKGNILERFSAQQFPDLHSELNLSSLELGDSALYFCASSVEGTSPDEQFFGPGTRLTVL.

This chain uses TRBV29-1 with TRBJ2-7, with D unresolved. This CDR3 contains 13 residues. Germline lookup yields CDR1 SQVTM and CDR2 ANQGSEA. V was trimmed by 2 bases and J by 6 bases, leaving 14 bases between them. CDR3 bases: TGCAGCGTTGAACACGACGGAGAAGGCGAGCAGTACTTC. Protein: CSVEHDGEGEQYF.

This clonotype has ten or more counts. The chain recombines TRBV28 with TRBJ1-1; maybe TRBD1 (5 bases). The CDR3 is 14 residues long. V lost 7 bases to trimming and J lost 1 base, with 13 bases between them. Germline V gene lookup returns CDR1 MDHEN and CDR2 SYDVKM. CDR3 DNA: TGTGCCAGCAAACCGATACAGGCGAACACTGAAGCTTTCTTT. Protein product: CASKPIQANTEAFF.

This clonotype was counted many times. The rearrangement links TRBV28 to TRBJ1-1, with D perhaps TRBD1 (6 bases). CDR1 is MDHEN and CDR2 is SYDVKM in the germline V gene. The V and J ends lost 6 bases and 0 bases respectively, with 17 bases between them. The CDR3 spans 16 residues. CDR3 sequence (DNA): TGTGCCAGCAGGCCGAACAGGGAGCCGGTGAACACTGAAGCTTTCTTT. Amino acids: CASRPNREPVNTEAFF.

This clonotype has just a few counts. This rearrangement joins TRBV4-3 to TRBJ2-6; D perhaps matches TRBD1 (6 bases). CDR1 and CDR2 from the germline V gene are LGHNA and YSLEER. Trimming stripped 0 bases from V and 4 bases from J, with 10 bases between. The CDR3 totals 16 residues. For the CDR3, the DNA is TGCGCCAGCAGCCAAGATCTGGGGGCCGGGGCCAACGTCCTGACTTTC. Translating it yields CASSQDLGAGANVLTF.

This clonotype showed up just a few times. The rearrangement joins TRBV6-5 to TRBJ1-2, with no clear D. This CDR3 comprises 15 residues. Germline V gene data show CDR1 as MNHEY and CDR2 as SVGAGI. Trimming pared 0 bases from V and 2 bases from J, leaving 10 bases between. CDR3 sequence (DNA): TGTGCCAGCAGTTACTCCGGGAGTACGAACTATGGCTACACCTTC. It translates to CASSYSGSTNYGYTF.

This clonotype was observed a handful of times. The chain recombines TRBV6-1 with TRBJ1-5; TRBD1 is a possible D gene (5 bases). CDR1 and CDR2 (germline): MNHNS, SASEGT. The CDR3 covers 18 residues. Trimming stripped 6 bases from V and 0 bases from J, with 21 bases between. The CDR3 region is CASRKADPTDYSNQPQHF. The CDR3 bases are TGTGCCAGCAGAAAAGCTGATCCGACAGATTATAGCAATCAGCCCCAGCATTTT.

This clonotype has at least ten counts. This sequence joins TRBV25-1 and TRBJ2-7; D might be TRBD1 or TRBD2, each matching 5 bases. V was shortened by 5 bases and J by 4 bases, with 15 bases between the two germline ends. The germline gives CDR1 MGHDK, CDR2 SYGVNS. The CDR3 length is 14 residues. CDR3 DNA sequence: TGTGCCAGCAGTCACACGGGACGGCCTTACGAGCAGTACTTC. Translated, it gives CASSHTGRPYEQYF.